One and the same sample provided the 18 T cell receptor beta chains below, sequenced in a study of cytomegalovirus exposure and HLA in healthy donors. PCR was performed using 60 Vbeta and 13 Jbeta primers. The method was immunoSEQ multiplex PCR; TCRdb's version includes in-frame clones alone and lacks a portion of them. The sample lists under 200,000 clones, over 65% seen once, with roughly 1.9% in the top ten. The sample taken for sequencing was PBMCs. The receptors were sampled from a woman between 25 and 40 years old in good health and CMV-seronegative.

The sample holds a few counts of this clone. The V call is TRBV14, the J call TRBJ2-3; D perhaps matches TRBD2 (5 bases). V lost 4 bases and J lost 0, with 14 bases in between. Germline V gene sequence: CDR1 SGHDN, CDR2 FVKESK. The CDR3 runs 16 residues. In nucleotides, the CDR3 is TGTGCCAGCAGCCCACTAGTGCTAGCTAGCACAGATACGCAGTATTTT. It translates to CASSPLVLASTDTQYF.

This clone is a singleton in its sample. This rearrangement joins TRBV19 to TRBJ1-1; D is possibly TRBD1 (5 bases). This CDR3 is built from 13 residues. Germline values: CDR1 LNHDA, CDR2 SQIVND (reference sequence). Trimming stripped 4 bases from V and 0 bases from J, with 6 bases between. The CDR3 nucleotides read TGTGCCAGTAGTACGACAGTGAACACTGAAGCTTTCTTT. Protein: CASSTTVNTEAFF.

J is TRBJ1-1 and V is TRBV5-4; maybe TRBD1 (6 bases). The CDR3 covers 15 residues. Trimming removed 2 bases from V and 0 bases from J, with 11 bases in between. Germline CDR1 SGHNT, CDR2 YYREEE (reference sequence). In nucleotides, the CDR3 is TGTGCCAGCAGCTTTCAGGGGCCAATGAACACTGAAGCTTTCTTT. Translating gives CASSFQGPMNTEAFF.

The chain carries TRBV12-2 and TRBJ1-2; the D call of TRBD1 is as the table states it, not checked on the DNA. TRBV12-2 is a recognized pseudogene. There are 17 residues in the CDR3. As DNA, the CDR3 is TGTGCAAGTCGCTTAGCGGTAAGGACAGGGACGGTGGAGGGCTACACCTTC. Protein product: CASRLAVRTGTVEGYTF.

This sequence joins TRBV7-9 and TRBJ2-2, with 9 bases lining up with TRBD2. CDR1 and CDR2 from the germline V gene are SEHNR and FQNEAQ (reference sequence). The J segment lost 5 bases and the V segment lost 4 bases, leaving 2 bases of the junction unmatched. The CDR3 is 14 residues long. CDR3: CASSSTSGTGELFF. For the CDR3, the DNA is TGTGCCAGCAGCTCGACTAGCGGAACCGGGGAGCTGTTTTTT.

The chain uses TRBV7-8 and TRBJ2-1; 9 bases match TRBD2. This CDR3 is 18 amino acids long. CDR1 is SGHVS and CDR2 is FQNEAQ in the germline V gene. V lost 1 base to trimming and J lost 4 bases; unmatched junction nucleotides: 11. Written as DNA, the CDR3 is TGTGCCAGCAGCTTAGGCGGACCGGGACTAGCACCGTACAATGAGCAGTTCTTC. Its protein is CASSLGGPGLAPYNEQFF. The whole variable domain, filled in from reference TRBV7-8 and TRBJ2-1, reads GAGVSQSPRYKVAKRGQDVALRCDPISGHVSLFWYQQALGQGPEFLTYFQNEAQLDKSGLPSDRFFAERPEGSVSTLKIQRTQQEDSAVYLCASSLGGPGLAPYNEQFFGPGTRLTVL.

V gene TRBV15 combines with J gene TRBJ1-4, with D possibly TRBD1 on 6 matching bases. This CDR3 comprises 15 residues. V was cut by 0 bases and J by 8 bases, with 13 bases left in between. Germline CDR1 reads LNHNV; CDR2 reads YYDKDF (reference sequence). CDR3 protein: CATSRDGGPSEKLFF. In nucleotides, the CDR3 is TGTGCCACCAGCAGAGATGGGGGCCCCAGCGAAAAACTGTTTTTT. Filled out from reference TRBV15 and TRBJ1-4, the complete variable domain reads DAMVIQNPRYQVTQFGKPVTLSCSQTLNHNVMYWYQQKSSQAPKLLFHYYDKDFNNEADTPDNFQSRRPNTSFCFLDIRSPGLGDTAMYLCATSRDGGPSEKLFFGSGTQLSVL.

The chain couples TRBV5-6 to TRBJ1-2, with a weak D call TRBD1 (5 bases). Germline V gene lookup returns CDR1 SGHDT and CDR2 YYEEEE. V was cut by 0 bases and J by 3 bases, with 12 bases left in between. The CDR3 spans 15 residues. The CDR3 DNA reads TGTGCCAGCAGCTTGGCCGGGGGGTGGGACTATGGCTACACCTTC. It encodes CASSLAGGWDYGYTF.

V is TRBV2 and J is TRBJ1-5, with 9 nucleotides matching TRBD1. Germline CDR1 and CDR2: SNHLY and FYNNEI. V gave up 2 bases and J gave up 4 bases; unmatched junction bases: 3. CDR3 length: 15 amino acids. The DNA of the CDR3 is TGTGCCAGCAGTGAAAGGGGGACAGGGAATCAGCCCCAGCATTTT. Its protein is CASSERGTGNQPQHF.

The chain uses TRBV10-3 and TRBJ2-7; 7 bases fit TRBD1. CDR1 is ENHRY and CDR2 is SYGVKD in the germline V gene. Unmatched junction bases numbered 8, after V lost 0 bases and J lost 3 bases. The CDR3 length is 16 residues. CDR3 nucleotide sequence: TGTGCCATCAGTGAGTCGGCGCGGCGGACAGGCTACGAGCAGTACTTC. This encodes CAISESARRTGYEQYF.

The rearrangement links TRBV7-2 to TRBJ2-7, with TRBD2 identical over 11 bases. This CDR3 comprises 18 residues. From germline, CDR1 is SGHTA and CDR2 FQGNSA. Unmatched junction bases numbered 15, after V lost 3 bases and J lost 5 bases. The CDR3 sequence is CASSLVGIAGGDVDEQYF. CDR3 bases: TGTGCCAGCAGCTTGGTCGGGATAGCGGGAGGGGATGTGGACGAGCAGTACTTC.

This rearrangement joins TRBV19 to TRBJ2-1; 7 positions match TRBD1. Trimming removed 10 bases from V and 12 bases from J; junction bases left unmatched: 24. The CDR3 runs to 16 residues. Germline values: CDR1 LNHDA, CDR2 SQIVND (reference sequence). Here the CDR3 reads CATIDPRGPGIGRQFF. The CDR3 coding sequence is TGTGCCACTATAGACCCGAGGGGGCCAGGGATAGGGCGGCAGTTCTTC.

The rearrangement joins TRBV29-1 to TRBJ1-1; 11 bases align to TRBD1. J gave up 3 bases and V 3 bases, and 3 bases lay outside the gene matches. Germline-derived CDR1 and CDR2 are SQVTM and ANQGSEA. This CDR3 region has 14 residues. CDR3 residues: CSVEDRGLDTEAFF. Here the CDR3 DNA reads TGCAGCGTTGAGGACAGGGGGCTTGACACTGAAGCTTTCTTT.

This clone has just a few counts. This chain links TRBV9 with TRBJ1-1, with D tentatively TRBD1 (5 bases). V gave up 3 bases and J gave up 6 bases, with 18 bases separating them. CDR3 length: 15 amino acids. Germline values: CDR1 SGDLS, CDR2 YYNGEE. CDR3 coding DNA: TGTGCCAGCAGCGCCGAACCAGGGAAGTCGGCTGAAGCTTTCTTT. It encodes CASSAEPGKSAEAFF.

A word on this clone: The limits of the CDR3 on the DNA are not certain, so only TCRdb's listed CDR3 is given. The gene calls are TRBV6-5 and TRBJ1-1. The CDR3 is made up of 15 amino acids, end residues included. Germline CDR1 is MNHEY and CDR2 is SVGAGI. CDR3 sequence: CASSYFGAAGPEAFF.

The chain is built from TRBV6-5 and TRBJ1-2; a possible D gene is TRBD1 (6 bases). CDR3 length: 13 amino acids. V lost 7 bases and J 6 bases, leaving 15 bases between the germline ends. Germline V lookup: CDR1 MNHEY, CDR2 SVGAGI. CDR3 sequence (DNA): TGTGCCAGCACTCGATCACAGGGTAATGGCTACACCTTC. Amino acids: CASTRSQGNGYTF.

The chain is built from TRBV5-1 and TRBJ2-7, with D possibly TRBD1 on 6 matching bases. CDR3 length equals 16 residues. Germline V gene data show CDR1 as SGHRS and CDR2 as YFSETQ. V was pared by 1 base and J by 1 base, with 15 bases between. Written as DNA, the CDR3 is TGCGCCAGCAGCTTGTCGCAGGGGCGACGTTCCTACGAGCAGTACTTC. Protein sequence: CASSLSQGRRSYEQYF.

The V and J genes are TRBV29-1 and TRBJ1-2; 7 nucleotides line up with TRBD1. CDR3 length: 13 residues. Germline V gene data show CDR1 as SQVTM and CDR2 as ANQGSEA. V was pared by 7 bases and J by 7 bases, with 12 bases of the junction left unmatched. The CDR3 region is CSADPDRVGGYTF. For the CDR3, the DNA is TGCAGCGCCGACCCCGACAGGGTTGGTGGCTACACCTTC.